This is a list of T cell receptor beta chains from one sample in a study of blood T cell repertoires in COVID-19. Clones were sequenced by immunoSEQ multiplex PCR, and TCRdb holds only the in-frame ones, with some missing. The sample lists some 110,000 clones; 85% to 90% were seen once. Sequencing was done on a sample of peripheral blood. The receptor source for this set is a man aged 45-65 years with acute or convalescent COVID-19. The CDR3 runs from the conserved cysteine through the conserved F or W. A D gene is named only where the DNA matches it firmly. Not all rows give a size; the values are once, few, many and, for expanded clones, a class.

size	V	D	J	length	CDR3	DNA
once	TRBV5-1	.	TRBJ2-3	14	CASSSGLFTDTQYF	TGCGCCAGCAGCTCGGGACTGTTCACAGATACGCAGTATTTT
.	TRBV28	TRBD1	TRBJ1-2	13	CASTQGQGAGYTF	TGTGCCAGTACCCAGGGACAGGGGGCTGGCTACACCTTC
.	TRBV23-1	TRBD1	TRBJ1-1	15	CASSQRGQGNTEAFF	TGCGCCAGCAGTCAACGGGGACAGGGAAACACTGAAGCTTTCTTT
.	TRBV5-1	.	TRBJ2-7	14	CASKVSRGGYEQYF	TGCGCCAGCAAAGTTTCACGGGGTGGGTACGAGCAGTACTTC
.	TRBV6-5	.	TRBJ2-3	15	CASWTGSRGLDTQYF	TGTGCCAGCTGGACCGGTTCTAGGGGGTTAGATACGCAGTATTTT
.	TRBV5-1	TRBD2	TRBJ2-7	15	CASSLASGRAGEQYF	TGCGCCAGCAGCTTGGCCAGCGGGAGGGCCGGGGAGCAGTACTTC
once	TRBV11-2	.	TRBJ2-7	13	CASSTNRVYEQYF	TGTGCCAGCAGCACAAACAGGGTGTACGAGCAGTACTTC
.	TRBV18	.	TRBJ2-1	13	CASSPDSRREQFF	TGTGCCAGCTCACCTGATAGTCGGCGGGAGCAGTTCTTC
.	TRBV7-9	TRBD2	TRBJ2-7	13	CASTPGLAGEQYF	TGTGCCAGCACCCCAGGGCTAGCGGGAGAGCAGTACTTC
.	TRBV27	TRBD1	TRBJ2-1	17	CASSLLRQGPLHNEQFF	TGTGCCAGCAGTTTGCTTAGACAGGGCCCACTCCACAATGAGCAGTTCTTC